A single sample is the source of the 21 T cell receptor beta chains below, sequenced in a study of identical twins. TCRdb re-called the 5' RACE reads through MiXCR, storing one row per CDR3 protein. The data show hundreds of thousands of distinct CDR3 sequences, over 8.5% seen once. These data are also associated with another study on yellow fever vaccine responses in identical twins.

Material: PBMCs. Receptors originate from a woman in her late teens or twenties in good health.

This clonotype was seen at least ten times. CDR3 protein: CASSLAAGGQETQYF. CDR3 in DNA: TGCGCCAGCAGCTTGGCGGCGGGTGGACAAGAGACCCAGTACTTC. V gene TRBV5-1 combines with J gene TRBJ2-5; weak D call: TRBD2 (5 bases). This CDR3 contains 15 residues. Per germline, CDR1 SGHRS and CDR2 YFSETQ. The V and J ends lost 0 bases and 2 bases respectively, with 11 bases between them. Using reference TRBV5-1 and TRBJ2-5 for the parts outside the CDR3, the full variable domain is KAGVTQTPRYLIKTRGQQVTLSCSPISGHRSVSWYQQTPGQGLQFLFEYFSETQRNKGNFPGRFSGRQFSNSRSEMNVSTLELGDSALYLCASSLAAGGQETQYFGPGTRLLVL.

This clonotype appeared a few times. This rearrangement joins TRBV6-5 to TRBJ1-1; D remains unclear. The V gene lost 3 bases and the J gene lost 0 bases, with 8 bases spanning the gap. The germline V gene encodes CDR1 MNHEY and CDR2 SVGAGI. The CDR3 has 14 residues. As DNA, the CDR3 is TGTGCCAGCAGTTATGGGAGTGTGAACACTGAAGCTTTCTTT. It encodes CASSYGSVNTEAFF.

This clonotype was counted many times. The chain links TRBV7-2 to TRBJ2-3; 9 bases are a match to TRBD2. Germline V gives CDR1 SGHTA, CDR2 FQGNSA. The J segment lost 5 bases and the V segment lost 5 bases, leaving 5 bases of the junction unmatched. The CDR3 loop spans 14 amino acids. The CDR3 DNA is TGTGCCAGCAGCCTACTTAGCGGGAGAGATACGCAGTATTTT. It translates to CASSLLSGRDTQYF.

This clonotype was seen more than once but under ten times. This chain's CDR3 is CASKFNRDRGNEQYF. The CDR3 DNA reads as TGTGCCAGCAAATTCAACCGGGACAGGGGCAACGAGCAGTACTTC. The gene calls are TRBV6-1 and TRBJ2-7; TRBD1 aligns across 10 bases. The CDR3 contains 15 residues. With 7 bases clipped from V and 5 bases from J, the junction kept 11 bases outside the gene matches. CDR1 is MNHNS, CDR2 SASEGT, per germline.

This chain uses TRBV5-4 with TRBJ2-1, with 11 bases lining up with TRBD2. From germline, CDR1 is SGHNT and CDR2 YYREEE (reference sequence). The CDR3 has 14 residues. V was clipped by 9 bases and J by 7 bases; unmatched bases: 9. The CDR3 protein is CAMSPRTSGNEQFF. CDR3 sequence (DNA): TGTGCCATGAGCCCTCGGACTAGCGGGAATGAGCAGTTCTTC.

The rearrangement uses TRBV7-2 and TRBJ2-3; no firm D call. Trimming left V 5 bases short and J 3 bases short, with 6 bases between. Germline V gives CDR1 SGHTA, CDR2 FQGNSA. CDR3 length: 12 amino acids. Here the CDR3 reads CASSRLTDTQYF. In nucleotides, the CDR3 is TGTGCCAGCAGCCGTTTAACAGATACGCAGTATTTT.

This clonotype was detected ten times or more. The chain joins TRBV5-1 to TRBJ2-5, with D tentatively TRBD2 (6 bases). The CDR3 is 13 amino acids. Trimming left V 3 bases short and J 7 bases short, with 13 bases between. Germline-derived CDR1 and CDR2 are SGHRS and YFSETQ. For the CDR3, the DNA is TGCGCCAGCAGCTCCGGACTGGGGGGGACCCAGTACTTC. It encodes CASSSGLGGTQYF.

This clonotype was counted many times. The chain couples TRBV4-2 to TRBJ2-7; 10 bases line up with TRBD1. With V trimmed by 4 bases and J by 3 bases, 6 bases remained unmatched. Germline assignment: CDR1 LGHNA and CDR2 YNFKEQ. The CDR3 has 15 amino acids. The CDR3 here is CASSLRGQGNYEQYF. CDR3 bases: TGTGCCAGCAGCCTTCGGGGACAGGGGAACTACGAGCAGTACTTC.

This clonotype was found a few times. This chain uses TRBV12-5 with TRBJ2-5; tentatively, D is TRBD2 (6 bases). Germline lookup yields CDR1 LGHNT and CDR2 FRNRAP. The length of the CDR3 is 15 residues. V lost 1 base to trimming and J lost 2 bases, with 11 bases between them. This CDR3 reads CASGLGIAAQETQYF. For the CDR3, the DNA is TGTGCTAGTGGTTTGGGCATAGCGGCACAAGAGACCCAGTACTTC.

The chain couples TRBV29-1 to TRBJ2-5; the match to TRBD2 covers 14 bases. Trimming at V came to 2 bases and at J to 4 bases, leaving 18 bases not matched to a gene. Germline loops: CDR1 SQVTM, CDR2 ANQGSEA. The CDR3 contains 20 residues. CDR3: CSVELVSGTSGSLFRETQYF. The DNA for the CDR3 is TGCAGCGTTGAACTGGTTTCGGGGACTAGCGGGAGTCTGTTTAGAGAGACCCAGTACTTC.

At least ten counts were recorded for this clonotype. V gene TRBV12-3 or TRBV12-4 combines with J gene TRBJ1-1; D unresolved. Trimming cost V 2 bases and J 1 base, with 11 bases left between them. The CDR3 consists of 15 residues. The CDR3 region is CASSLTPRGNTEAFF. The CDR3 DNA follows: TGTGCCAGCAGTTTAACCCCCCGGGGGAACACTGAAGCTTTCTTT.

This clonotype was seen only a few times. The chain recombines TRBV27 with TRBJ2-7; the D is unclear. Trimming stripped 0 bases from V and 6 bases from J, with 12 bases between. Germline V gives CDR1 MNHEY, CDR2 SMNVEV (reference sequence). This CDR3 region has 14 residues. The CDR3 sequence is CASSLSPAYSEQYF. The CDR3 DNA reads TGTGCCAGCAGTTTATCGCCGGCGTACAGCGAGCAGTACTTC.

In its sample, this clonotype was seen a few times. The chain couples TRBV4-2 to TRBJ2-1; D uncertain. Germline-derived CDR1 and CDR2 are LGHNA and YNFKEQ. The CDR3 loop spans 13 amino acids. The germline V and J ends were trimmed by 3 bases and 9 bases, with 12 bases remaining between them. The CDR3 region is CASSHVSAGEQFF. As DNA, the CDR3 is TGTGCCAGCAGCCATGTGAGCGCAGGTGAGCAGTTCTTC.

V is TRBV10-3 and J is TRBJ2-2; D might be TRBD1 or TRBD2, each matching 5 bases. The CDR3 length is 12 residues. The V gene lost 8 bases and the J gene lost 4 bases, with 8 bases spanning the gap. The germline V gene encodes CDR1 ENHRY and CDR2 SYGVKD. CDR3 in DNA: TGTGCCATCCCTGGGGGCACCGGGGAGCTGTTTTTT. Its translation: CAIPGGTGELFF.

The rearrangement uses TRBV28 and TRBJ2-5; D assignment may be TRBD1 or TRBD2 (6 bases each). V was trimmed by 1 base and J by 4 bases, leaving 16 bases between them. CDR1 is MDHEN and CDR2 is SYDVKM in the germline V gene. The CDR3 spans 16 residues. CDR3 residues: CASSLSGRGGRETQYF. CDR3 DNA sequence: TGTGCCAGCAGTTTATCGGGCAGGGGAGGACGAGAGACCCAGTACTTC.

This rearrangement joins TRBV12-3 or TRBV12-4 to TRBJ2-7, with D uncertain. Trimming removed 3 bases from V and 6 bases from J, with 12 bases in between. The CDR3 has 13 residues. The CDR3 reads CASSLVFSSEQYF. The CDR3 DNA sequence: TGTGCCAGCAGTTTGGTTTTCTCTAGCGAGCAGTACTTC.

The CDR3 DNA reads as TGCGCCAGCAGCCAAGATTTCCCGGCTAGAAACACCGGGGAGCTGTTTTTT. Protein sequence: CASSQDFPARNTGELFF. The genes are TRBV4-3 and TRBJ2-2; no reliable D call. V was shortened by 0 bases and J by 2 bases, with 13 bases between the two germline ends. This CDR3 is 17 amino acids long. The germline CDR1 and CDR2 sequences are LGHNA and YSLEER.

This clonotype has more than one count but fewer than ten. The chain is built from TRBV14 and TRBJ2-1; a weak D match, TRBD2 (5 bases). The CDR3 runs 16 residues. Germline V gene lookup returns CDR1 SGHDN and CDR2 FVKESK. Between the trimmed V and J ends, which lost 0 bases and 0 bases, there was a span of 9 bases. This chain's CDR3 is CASSQERGPSYNEQFF. In DNA form, the CDR3 reads TGTGCCAGCAGCCAAGAGAGAGGGCCCTCCTACAATGAGCAGTTCTTC.

The gene calls are TRBV3-1 and TRBJ2-3; D is tentatively TRBD1 or TRBD2 (7 bases each). This CDR3 has 15 amino acids. Germline assignment: CDR1 LGHDT and CDR2 YNNKEL (reference sequence). The V gene lost 5 bases and the J gene lost 4 bases, with 16 bases spanning the gap. CDR3 region: CASSYGEGAADTQYF. The CDR3 DNA is TGTGCCAGCAGCTATGGGGAGGGGGCTGCAGATACGCAGTATTTT.

This clonotype was seen more than once but under ten times. The chain has TRBV12-3 or TRBV12-4 and TRBJ2-1; 7 bases agree with TRBD2. The V segment lost 10 bases and the J segment 9 bases; nucleotides outside the gene matches: 12. The CDR3 length is 13 residues. Here the CDR3 reads CAIPWGSGGEQFF. Written as DNA, the CDR3 is TGTGCCATCCCTTGGGGGTCGGGAGGTGAGCAGTTCTTC.

The chain links TRBV27 to TRBJ2-3; D unclear. Trimming took 6 bases from V and 2 from J, leaving 15 bases between them. In germline, CDR1 is MNHEY, CDR2 SMNVEV (reference sequence). This CDR3 spans 15 amino acids. The CDR3, as DNA: TGTGCCAGCAGCAAAACCCTCGAGTCCACAGATACGCAGTATTTT. Its translation: CASSKTLESTDTQYF.